Each of the 8 T cell receptor beta chains below was sequenced from the same sample in a study of blood T cell repertoires in COVID-19. Some clones are missing from TCRdb's copy, which holds only in-frame ones; the method was immunoSEQ multiplex PCR. The profile covers approximately 170,000 clones, with 88% appearing a single time and roughly 9% taken by the ten largest. Sequenced: PBMCs or T cells enriched from blood (not recorded which). The origin of the receptors is a young woman who had recovered from COVID-19.

This CDR3 reads CASSPAGGQIYGYTF. DNA for the CDR3: TGTGCCAGCTCACCAGCCGGGGGACAGATCTATGGCTACACCTTC. The rearrangement links TRBV18 to TRBJ1-2; the match to TRBD1 covers 7 bases. J lost 4 bases, V lost 2 bases, and 7 bases had no gene match. This CDR3 has 15 residues. Germline V gene data show CDR1 as KGHSH and CDR2 as LQKENI.

The CDR3 region is CSVEVRTGLNEQFF. The CDR3, as DNA: TGCAGCGTTGAAGTTAGGACAGGGTTAAATGAGCAGTTCTTC. The rearrangement joins TRBV29-1 to TRBJ2-1, with TRBD1 identical over 8 bases. CDR3 size: 14 residues. Germline V CDR1 and CDR2: SQVTM, ANQGSEA. With 1 base clipped from V and 7 bases from J, the junction kept 6 bases outside the gene matches.

The V and J genes are TRBV12-3 or TRBV12-4 and TRBJ1-5, with D tentatively TRBD1 (5 bases). V gave up 8 bases and J gave up 6 bases, with 14 bases separating them. The CDR3 consists of 13 residues. CDR3 nucleotide sequence: TGTGCCAGCGCCGGGGGGGTTTTTCAGCCCCAGCATTTT. As protein: CASAGGVFQPQHF.

This chain uses TRBV29-1 with TRBJ2-5; 10 bases are shared with TRBD2. With V trimmed by 3 bases and J by 2 bases, 9 bases remained unmatched. The CDR3 runs to 16 residues. Germline-derived CDR1 and CDR2 are SQVTM and ANQGSEA. CDR3 sequence reads: CSVDLLAGVGQETQYF. The CDR3 DNA follows: TGCAGCGTTGATCTGCTAGCGGGAGTAGGACAAGAGACCCAGTACTTC.

J is TRBJ1-1 and V is TRBV18; possibly TRBD1 for D (6 bases). The CDR3 runs 15 residues. The ends were cut back, 3 bases at V and 3 bases at J, with 14 bases in the middle. Germline V lookup: CDR1 KGHSH, CDR2 LQKENI. DNA for the CDR3: TGTGCCAGCTCACCTTCCAGGGCAGGGGACACTGAAGCTTTCTTT. It translates to CASSPSRAGDTEAFF.

The V call is TRBV2, the J call TRBJ2-1, with 8 bases that match TRBD2. CDR3 size: 15 residues. Germline V gene sequence: CDR1 SNHLY, CDR2 FYNNEI. Trimming at V came to 6 bases and at J to 4 bases, leaving 8 bases not matched to a gene. For the CDR3, the DNA is TGTGCCAGCAGCCCCGGGGGGGGCGCGTACAATGAGCAGTTCTTC. Residues: CASSPGGGAYNEQFF.

This clone turned up a few times. The chain has TRBV6-5 and TRBJ2-7; tentative D call: TRBD2 (6 bases). The germline V and J ends were trimmed by 0 bases and 1 base, with 13 bases remaining between them. Germline V gene lookup returns CDR1 MNHEY and CDR2 SVGAGI. CDR3 length: 16 amino acids. CDR3 DNA: TGTGCCAGCAGTTACTCGAAACTAGCTACGTCCTACGAGCAGTACTTC. Translating gives CASSYSKLATSYEQYF.

The chain joins TRBV5-1 to TRBJ1-3; 10 bases align to TRBD1. Germline V gene sequence: CDR1 SGHRS, CDR2 YFSETQ. After removal of 4 bases from V and 3 bases from J, the junction contained 7 bases not matched to a gene. The CDR3 loop spans 16 amino acids. CDR3 DNA: TGCGCCAGCAGCCACCCGGGACAGGGGAATGGAAACACCATATATTTT. Its protein is CASSHPGQGNGNTIYF.